The sequence of this T cell receptor beta chain was determined in a study of blood T cell repertoires in COVID-19 (dated by TCRdb to 2018 to 2021). Looking at the study overall: Samples covering the acute and convalescent phases of COVID-19 were provided by collaborators in the United States, Italy and Spain. The material from the prospective study consisted of cDNA or gDNA derived from T cells, B-cell-depleted T cells, or PBMCs. Subjects who had been exposed to COVID-19, were actively infected with it, or had recovered from it provided the deeply sampled blood TCRbeta repertoires that made up the dataset. The repertoires were released in a freely available public database intended as a resource for research on the immune response to SARS-CoV-2. The samples were drawn from two sources: the first 160 participants of the ongoing ImmuneRACE study, and 1,254 subjects contributed by 6 global collaborators. Sample metadata almost always included a de-identified subject ID, COVID-19 status, age in years and sex. Where available, HLA class I and class II types were taken from metadata supplied by the sample provider and were not determined by assay-based typing.

TCRbeta CDR3 regions were amplified from genomic DNA by means of the immunoSEQ Assay, a bias-controlled multiplex PCR. In the paper's pipeline: The number of nucleated cells in each sample was estimated from the amplification of reference gene primers within the assay. Sequence reads were collapsed and filtered to measure the absolute abundance of every unique TCRbeta CDR3 rearrangement. Productive Simpson clonality was computed per sample as the square root of Simpson's diversity index over productive rearrangements. TCRdb limited this immuneACCESS table to in-frame rearrangements with V and J called. A share of clones is missing; checked studies link under half to unresolved V genes, and the rest is unexplained. V, J and clone size were drawn from that table, and D and trimming were deduced from the DNA. The sample data list a few hundred thousand clones, and 85% to 90% of these were observed just once. The ten largest clones take up over 9.5% of the sample.

Participants in the prospective study were enrolled through a virtual design, were aged about 18 to 100 years, and lived in under 25 United States geographic areas. In the prospective study, cohorts were assigned on the basis of participant-reported clinical history obtained from a screening survey and a study questionnaire. Recovered participants in ImmuneRACE Cohort 3 were defined by two consecutive negative NP/OP PCR tests, clearance by a healthcare professional, or resolution of symptoms. In the prospective study, whole blood, serum and a nasopharyngeal or oropharyngeal swab were collected from each participant by mobile phlebotomists. Participants in the prospective study had the option to provide additional blood draws and questionnaires over a 2-month period. Prospective study blood samples were shipped either frozen or at room temperature before DNA extraction. For this clone: Its binding antigen is unknown. One base away there is no much larger clone; base qualities are not given.

Measured from the cysteine to the phenylalanine, the CDR3 is 13 residues long. The DNA shown is the 39-base CDR3, in frame from base 1. Compared with germline, V lacks 2 bases and J lacks 6 bases; bases without a gene match: 4. CDR1 and CDR2 were assigned from the germline V gene (reference sequence) as LGHDT and YNNKEL. The paper's findings and limits, for the study overall: The amount of clinical and demographic metadata varied by source and participant and was provided uncurated.

The receptor's source is a woman between 18 and 29 years old who had recovered from COVID-19. The chain joins TRBV3-1 (or the pseudogene TRBV3-2) to TRBJ2-7; 7 middle bases align to TRBD1. The material sequenced was PBMCs or T cells enriched from blood (not recorded which). The sequenced DNA: TGTGCCAGCAGCCAACAGACAGGGATCGAGCAGTACTTC. Translation gives CASSQQTGIEQYF.